The T cell receptor beta chain under discussion was sequenced for a study of cytomegalovirus exposure and HLA in healthy donors. From germline, CDR1 is MNHEY and CDR2 SVGAGI. The CDR3 contains 14 residues. V gave up 5 bases and J gave up 1 base, with 9 bases separating them. General observations from the study: Within a later analysis, the majority of CMV-associated TCR beta chains appeared HLA-restricted.

Concerning this clone itself: Its antigen is unidentified.

Primers for the PCR totalled 60 Vbeta and 13 Jbeta. Assay used: immunoSEQ multiplex PCR; TCRdb lists only in-frame clones, some missing. The repertoire consists of 100,000 to 150,000 clones, with roughly 75% occurring once and the leading ten covering roughly 3%. The sample comprised PBMCs. The V gene is TRBV6-5, the J gene TRBJ1-5; D may be TRBD1 (5 bases). The clonotype comes from a woman aged 50 to 60 in good health and CMV-seronegative. CDR3 sequence reads: CASSGDRSNQPQHF. CDR3 DNA sequence: TGTGCCAGCAGTGGAGACAGAAGCAATCAGCCCCAGCATTTT.